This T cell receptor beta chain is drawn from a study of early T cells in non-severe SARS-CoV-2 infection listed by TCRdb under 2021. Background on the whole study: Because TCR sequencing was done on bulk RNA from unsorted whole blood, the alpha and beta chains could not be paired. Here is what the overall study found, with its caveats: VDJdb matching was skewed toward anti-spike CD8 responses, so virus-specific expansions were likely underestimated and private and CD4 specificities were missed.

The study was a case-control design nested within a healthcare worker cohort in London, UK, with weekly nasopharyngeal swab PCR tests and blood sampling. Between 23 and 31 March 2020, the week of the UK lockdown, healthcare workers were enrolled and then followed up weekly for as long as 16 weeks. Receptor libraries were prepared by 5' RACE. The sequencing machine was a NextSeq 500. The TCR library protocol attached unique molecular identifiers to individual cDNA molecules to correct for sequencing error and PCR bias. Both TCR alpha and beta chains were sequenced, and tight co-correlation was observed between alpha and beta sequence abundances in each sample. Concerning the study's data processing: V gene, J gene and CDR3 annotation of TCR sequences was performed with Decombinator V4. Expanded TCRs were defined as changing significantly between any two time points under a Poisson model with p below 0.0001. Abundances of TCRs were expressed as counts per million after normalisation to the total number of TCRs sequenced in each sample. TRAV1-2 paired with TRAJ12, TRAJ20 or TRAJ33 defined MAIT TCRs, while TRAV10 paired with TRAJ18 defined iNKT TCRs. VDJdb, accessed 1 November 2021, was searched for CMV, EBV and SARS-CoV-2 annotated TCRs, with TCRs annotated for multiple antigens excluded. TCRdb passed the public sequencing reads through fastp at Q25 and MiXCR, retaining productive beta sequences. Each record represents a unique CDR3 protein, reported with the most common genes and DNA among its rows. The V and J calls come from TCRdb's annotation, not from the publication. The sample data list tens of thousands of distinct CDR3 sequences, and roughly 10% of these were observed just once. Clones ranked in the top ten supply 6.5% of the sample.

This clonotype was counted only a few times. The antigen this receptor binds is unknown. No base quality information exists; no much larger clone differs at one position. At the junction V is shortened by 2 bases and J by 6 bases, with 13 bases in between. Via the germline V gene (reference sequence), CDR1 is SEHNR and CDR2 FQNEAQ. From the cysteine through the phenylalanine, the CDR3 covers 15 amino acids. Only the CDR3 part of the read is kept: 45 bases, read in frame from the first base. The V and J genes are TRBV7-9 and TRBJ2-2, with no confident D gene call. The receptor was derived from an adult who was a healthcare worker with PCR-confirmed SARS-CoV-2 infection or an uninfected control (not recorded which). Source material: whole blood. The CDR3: CASSLKISLSGELFF. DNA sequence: TGTGCCAGCAGCTTAAAGATTAGTTTGTCCGGGGAGCTGTTTTTT.